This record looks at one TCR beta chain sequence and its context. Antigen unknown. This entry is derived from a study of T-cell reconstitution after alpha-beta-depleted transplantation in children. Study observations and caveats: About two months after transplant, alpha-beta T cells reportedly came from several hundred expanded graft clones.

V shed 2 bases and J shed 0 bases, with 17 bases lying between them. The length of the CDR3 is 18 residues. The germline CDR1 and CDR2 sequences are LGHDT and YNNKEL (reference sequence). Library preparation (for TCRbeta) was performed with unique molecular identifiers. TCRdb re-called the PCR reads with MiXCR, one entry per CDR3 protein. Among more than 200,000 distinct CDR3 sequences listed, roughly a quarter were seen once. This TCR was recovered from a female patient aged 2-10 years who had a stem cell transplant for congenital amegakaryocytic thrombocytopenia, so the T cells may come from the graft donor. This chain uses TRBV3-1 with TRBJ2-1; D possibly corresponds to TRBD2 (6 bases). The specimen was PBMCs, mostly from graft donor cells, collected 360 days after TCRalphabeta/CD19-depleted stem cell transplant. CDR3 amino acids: CASSQFGSEGLSYNEQFF. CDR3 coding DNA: TGTGCCAGCAGCCAATTCGGTTCGGAGGGACTCTCCTACAATGAGCAGTTCTTC.